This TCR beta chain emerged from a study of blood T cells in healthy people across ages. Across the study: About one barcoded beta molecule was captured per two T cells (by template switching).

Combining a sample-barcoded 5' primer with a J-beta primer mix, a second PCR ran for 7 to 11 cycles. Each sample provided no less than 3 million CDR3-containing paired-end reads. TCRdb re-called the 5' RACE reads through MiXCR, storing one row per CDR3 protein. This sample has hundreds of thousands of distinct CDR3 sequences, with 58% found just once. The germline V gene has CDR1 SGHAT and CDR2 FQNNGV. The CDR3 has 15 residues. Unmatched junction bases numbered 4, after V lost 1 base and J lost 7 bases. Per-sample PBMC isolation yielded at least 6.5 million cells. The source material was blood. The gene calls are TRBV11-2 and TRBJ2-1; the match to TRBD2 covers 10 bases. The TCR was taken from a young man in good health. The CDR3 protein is CASSLGSGRLNEQFF. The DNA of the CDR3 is TGTGCCAGCAGCTTAGGTAGCGGGAGGTTAAATGAGCAGTTCTTC.